This is a list of T cell receptor beta chains from one sample in a study of identical twins. TCRdb itself ran the 5' RACE reads through MiXCR, one entry per CDR3 protein. The data contain about 550,000 distinct CDR3 sequences, about 20% of them singletons. The data also belong to a second study, concerning yellow fever vaccine responses in identical twins.

Sequenced sample: CD4+ T cells sorted from blood. The receptor source for this set is a woman between 18 and 30 years old in good health. Both conserved end residues are part of each CDR3. The D gene is left open where the match is weak. A row's size may be missing; if present it is once, few, many or a size class.

d_call,j_call,v_call,clone_size,cdr3_aa,cdr3_nt
TRBD1,TRBJ2-1,TRBV5-1,many,CASSLGTGSYNEQFF,TGTGCCAGCAGCTTGGGGACAGGGTCCTACAATGAGCAGTTCTTC
-,TRBJ1-1,TRBV19,-,CASRPTATMNTEAFF,TGTGCCAGTAGACCCACAGCAACAATGAACACTGAAGCTTTCTTT
-,TRBJ2-2,TRBV20-1,-,CSARDGGGGTGELFF,TGCAGTGCTAGAGATGGCGGGGGCGGGACCGGGGAGCTGTTTTTT
-,TRBJ2-3,TRBV10-3,-,CAISEGQALGSTDTQYF,TGTGCCATCAGTGAAGGGCAGGCCCTAGGAAGCACAGATACGCAGTATTTT
-,TRBJ2-2,TRBV5-1,few,CASSFRGTTGELFF,TGCGCCAGCAGCTTCAGGGGAACAACCGGGGAGCTGTTTTTT
-,TRBJ1-2,TRBV7-9,many,CASSSDREGWYGYTF,TGTGCCAGCAGCTCCGACCGGGAGGGGTGGTATGGCTACACCTTC
-,TRBJ2-5,TRBV27,few,CASSLRTGHQETQYF,TGTGCCAGCAGTTTAAGGACGGGGCACCAAGAGACCCAGTACTTC
TRBD2,TRBJ2-1,TRBV12-3/TRBV12-4,-,CASSLAVGGGEQFF,TGTGCCAGCAGTTTAGCGGTGGGGGGGGGTGAGCAGTTCTTC
-,TRBJ2-3,TRBV11-2,-,CASSLGPLRRDTQYF,TGTGCCAGCAGCTTGGGACCACTAAGGCGCGATACGCAGTATTTT
-,TRBJ1-6,TRBV12-3/TRBV12-4,-,CASRGAGARDSPLHF,TGTGCCAGCAGGGGTGCAGGGGCGCGGGATTCACCCCTCCACTTT
-,TRBJ1-4,TRBV7-9,few,CASSRKPGTTSNEKLFF,TGTGCCAGCAGCCGAAAGCCGGGGACAACCTCTAATGAAAAACTGTTTTTT
-,TRBJ1-1,TRBV18,few,CASSPKRHTEAFF,TGTGCCAGCTCACCAAAGCGCCACACTGAAGCTTTCTTT
-,TRBJ2-2,TRBV12-3/TRBV12-4,few,CASSLMGPTGELFF,TGTGCCAGCAGTTTGATGGGACCCACCGGGGAGCTGTTTTTT
TRBD2,TRBJ2-7,TRBV7-9,few,CASSLVHGRAHEQYF,TGTGCCAGCAGCTTAGTCCACGGGAGGGCCCACGAGCAGTACTTC
-,TRBJ2-1,TRBV15,-,CATSRGGAGGKAYNEQFF,TGTGCCACCAGCAGAGGCGGAGCAGGCGGGAAGGCCTACAATGAGCAGTTCTTC
-,TRBJ1-4,TRBV7-9,few,CASRKEGTNEKLFF,TGTGCCAGCAGGAAAGAGGGTACTAATGAAAAACTGTTTTTT
TRBD2,TRBJ2-1,TRBV5-6,-,CASSLEGFGRVHGNEQFF,TGTGCCAGCAGCTTGGAAGGGTTCGGGAGGGTCCATGGGAATGAGCAGTTCTTC
-,TRBJ1-5,TRBV7-9,few,CASSWTDQPQHF,TGTGCCAGCAGCTGGACAGATCAGCCCCAGCATTTT
-,TRBJ2-3,TRBV4-1,-,CASSQEALDTQYF,TGCGCCAGCAGCCAAGAAGCATTGGATACGCAGTATTTT
TRBD2,TRBJ2-7,TRBV5-1,few,CASSLVSSGKWDEQYF,TGCGCCAGCAGCTTGGTGTCTAGCGGGAAGTGGGACGAGCAGTACTTC
TRBD2,TRBJ2-1,TRBV20-1,-,CSASSGTSSYNEQFF,TGCAGTGCTAGTTCGGGGACTAGCTCCTACAATGAGCAGTTCTTC
TRBD2,TRBJ2-3,TRBV29-1,few,CSADVGSGRWDTQYF,TGCAGCGCGGACGTCGGCAGCGGGAGGTGGGATACGCAGTATTTT
-,TRBJ2-7,TRBV10-3,few,CAIGTSQAYEQYF,TGTGCCATCGGGACTTCTCAGGCCTACGAGCAGTACTTC
-,TRBJ2-1,TRBV6-5,-,CASSYDWSSYNEQFF,TGTGCCAGCAGTTACGACTGGAGCTCCTACAATGAGCAGTTCTTC
-,TRBJ2-5,TRBV11-2,-,CASSSSGGGGETQYF,TGTGCCAGCAGCTCCTCAGGGGGGGGCGGTGAGACCCAGTACTTC
-,TRBJ2-1,TRBV29-1,few,CSVEDRYEGSSYNEQFF,TGCAGCGTTGAAGATCGGTATGAAGGGTCCTCCTACAATGAGCAGTTCTTC
-,TRBJ2-3,TRBV24-1,few,CATSETGRTDTQYF,TGTGCCACCAGTGAAACCGGACGGACAGATACGCAGTATTTT
-,TRBJ1-4,TRBV20-1,-,CSAPPSKTNEKLFF,TGCAGTGCCCCTCCCAGCAAAACTAATGAAAAACTGTTTTTT
-,TRBJ2-1,TRBV12-3/TRBV12-4,-,CASSPVASDINEQFF,TGTGCCAGCAGTCCCGTCGCTAGCGATATCAATGAGCAGTTCTTC
-,TRBJ2-1,TRBV2,-,CASKKAESFYNEQFF,TGTGCCAGCAAAAAAGCGGAGAGCTTCTACAATGAGCAGTTCTTC
-,TRBJ2-3,TRBV20-1,few,CSASQTTAGSTDTQYF,TGCAGTGCTAGCCAGACAACGGCGGGGAGCACAGATACGCAGTATTTT
-,TRBJ1-2,TRBV5-6,-,CASSLRGANYGYTF,TGTGCCAGCAGCTTGCGCGGAGCTAACTATGGCTACACCTTC
-,TRBJ2-1,TRBV4-2,-,CASSQGDRKGGNEQFF,TGTGCCAGCAGCCAAGGGGACAGAAAGGGGGGCAATGAGCAGTTCTTC
TRBD2,TRBJ2-3,TRBV4-1,few,CASSQDNSGRSSTDTQYF,TGCGCCAGCAGCCAAGATAATAGCGGGAGGTCAAGCACAGATACGCAGTATTTT
-,TRBJ2-3,TRBV7-2,-,CASSPRTYKADTQYF,TGTGCCAGCAGCCCCAGGACGTACAAAGCAGATACGCAGTATTTT
-,TRBJ2-7,TRBV5-1,-,CASSITKAYEQYF,TGCGCCAGCAGCATTACAAAAGCCTACGAGCAGTACTTC
TRBD2,TRBJ2-1,TRBV20-1,-,CSARARQAGVGEQFF,TGCAGTGCTAGAGCCCGACAAGCGGGAGTTGGTGAGCAGTTCTTC
-,TRBJ1-2,TRBV5-1,few,CASSLGRLNYGYTF,TGCGCCAGCAGCTTGGGCAGACTCAACTATGGCTACACCTTC
TRBD1,TRBJ2-5,TRBV12-3/TRBV12-4,-,CASTLGTVQETEYF,TGTGCCAGCACCTTGGGGACAGTCCAAGAGACCGAGTACTTC
-,TRBJ2-1,TRBV27,-,CASSLSTSFNEQFF,TGTGCCAGCAGTTTGTCGACTAGTTTCAATGAGCAGTTCTTC